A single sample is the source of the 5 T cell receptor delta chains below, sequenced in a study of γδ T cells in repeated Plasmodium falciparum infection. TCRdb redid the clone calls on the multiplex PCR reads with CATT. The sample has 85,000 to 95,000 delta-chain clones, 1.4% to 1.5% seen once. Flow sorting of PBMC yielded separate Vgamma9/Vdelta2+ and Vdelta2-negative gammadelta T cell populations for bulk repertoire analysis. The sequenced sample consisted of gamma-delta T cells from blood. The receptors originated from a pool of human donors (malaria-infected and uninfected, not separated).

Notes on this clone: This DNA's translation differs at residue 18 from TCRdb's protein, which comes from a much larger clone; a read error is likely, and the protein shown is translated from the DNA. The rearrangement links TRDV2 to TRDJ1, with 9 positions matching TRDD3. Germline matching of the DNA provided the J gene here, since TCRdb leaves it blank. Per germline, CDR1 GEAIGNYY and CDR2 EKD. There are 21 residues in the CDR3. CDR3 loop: CACDTVPVGDKGQEYTDRLIF. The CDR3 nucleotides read TGTGCCTGTGACACCGTGCCGGTGGGGGATAAAGGGCAGGAGTACACCGATAGACTCATCTTT.

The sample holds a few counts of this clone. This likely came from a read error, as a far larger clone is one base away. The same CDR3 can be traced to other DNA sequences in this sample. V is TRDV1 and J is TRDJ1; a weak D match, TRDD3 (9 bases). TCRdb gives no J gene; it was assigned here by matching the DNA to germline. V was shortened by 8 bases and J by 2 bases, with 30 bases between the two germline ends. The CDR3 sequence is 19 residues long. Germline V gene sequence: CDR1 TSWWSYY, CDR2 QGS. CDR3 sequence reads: CALLFLRWTGGYSTDKLIF. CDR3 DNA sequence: TGTGCTCTTCTCTTCCTACGATGGACCGGGGGATACTCTACCGATAAACTCATCTTT.

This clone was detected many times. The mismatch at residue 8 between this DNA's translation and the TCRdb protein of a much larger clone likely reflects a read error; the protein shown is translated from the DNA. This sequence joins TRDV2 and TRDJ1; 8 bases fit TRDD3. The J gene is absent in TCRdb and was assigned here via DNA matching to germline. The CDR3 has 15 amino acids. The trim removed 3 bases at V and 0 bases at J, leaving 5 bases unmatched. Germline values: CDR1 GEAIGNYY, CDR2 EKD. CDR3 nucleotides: TGTGCCTGTGACGTACTGGGGGCTTACACCGATAAACTCATCTTT. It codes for CACDVLGAYTDKLIF.

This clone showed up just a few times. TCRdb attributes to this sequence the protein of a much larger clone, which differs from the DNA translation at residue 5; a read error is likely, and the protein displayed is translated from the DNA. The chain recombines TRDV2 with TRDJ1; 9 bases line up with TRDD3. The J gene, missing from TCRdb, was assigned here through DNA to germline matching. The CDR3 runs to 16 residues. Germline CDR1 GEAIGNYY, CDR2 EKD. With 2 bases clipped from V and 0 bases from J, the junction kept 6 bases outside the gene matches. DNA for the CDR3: TGTGCCTGTGACAGACTGGGGGAGCAATACACCGATAAACTCATCTTT. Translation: CACDRLGEQYTDKLIF.

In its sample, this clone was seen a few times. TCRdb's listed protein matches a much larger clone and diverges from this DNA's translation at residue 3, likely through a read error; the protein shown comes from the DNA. The chain's CDR3 is CAWDIIGVGETAQLFF. As DNA, the CDR3 is TGTGCCTGGGACATAATTGGGGTGGGAGAGACAGCACAACTCTTCTTT. The chain combines TRDV2 with TRDJ2; the D gene is possibly TRDD3 (5 bases). The J gene comes from matching the DNA to germline here; TCRdb lacks it. This CDR3 is built from 16 residues. Germline assignment: CDR1 GEAIGNYY and CDR2 EKD.